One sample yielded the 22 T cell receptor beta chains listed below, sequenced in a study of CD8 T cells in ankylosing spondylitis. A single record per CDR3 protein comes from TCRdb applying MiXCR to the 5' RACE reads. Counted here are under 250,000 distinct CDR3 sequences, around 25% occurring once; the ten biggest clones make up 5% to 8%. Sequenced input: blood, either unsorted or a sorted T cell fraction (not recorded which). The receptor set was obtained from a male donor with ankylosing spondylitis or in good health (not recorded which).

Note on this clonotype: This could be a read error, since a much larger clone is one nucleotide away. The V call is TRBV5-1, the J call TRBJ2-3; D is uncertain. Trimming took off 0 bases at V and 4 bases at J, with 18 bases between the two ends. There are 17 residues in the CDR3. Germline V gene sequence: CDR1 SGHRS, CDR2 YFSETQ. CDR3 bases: TGCGCCAGCAGCTTGGGAAATGGCGGCCCGAGCCCAGATACGCAGTATTTT. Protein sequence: CASSLGNGGPSPDTQYF.

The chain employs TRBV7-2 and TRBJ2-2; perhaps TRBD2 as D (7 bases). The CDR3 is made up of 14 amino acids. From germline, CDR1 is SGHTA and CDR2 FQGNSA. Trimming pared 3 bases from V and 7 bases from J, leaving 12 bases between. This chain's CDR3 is CASSLGGPGGELFF. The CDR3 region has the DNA TGTGCCAGCAGCTTGGGGGGGCCGGGCGGGGAGCTGTTTTTT.

In nucleotides, the CDR3 is TGCAGCGCCCCCCGGACAGGGGGTTACGAGCAGTACTTC. This gives the protein CSAPRTGGYEQYF. The chain links TRBV20-1 to TRBJ2-7; 10 nucleotides agree with TRBD1. This CDR3 region has 13 residues. Germline lookup yields CDR1 DFQATT and CDR2 SNEGSKA (reference sequence).

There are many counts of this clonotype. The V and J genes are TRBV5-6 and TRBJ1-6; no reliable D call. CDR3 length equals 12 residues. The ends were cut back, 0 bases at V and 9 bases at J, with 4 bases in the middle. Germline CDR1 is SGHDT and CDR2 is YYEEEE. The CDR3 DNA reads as TGTGCCAGCAGCTTGGCGGCTTCACCCCTCCACTTT. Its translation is CASSLAASPLHF.

The chain's CDR3 is CSARPGRDNQPQHF. CDR3 DNA sequence: TGCAGTGCTAGACCCGGTCGGGACAATCAGCCCCAGCATTTT. This chain uses TRBV20-1 with TRBJ1-5; D unresolved. Looked up from germline, CDR1 is DFQATT and CDR2 is SNEGSKA (reference sequence). V was pared by 2 bases and J by 3 bases, with 11 bases between. The CDR3 is made up of 14 amino acids.

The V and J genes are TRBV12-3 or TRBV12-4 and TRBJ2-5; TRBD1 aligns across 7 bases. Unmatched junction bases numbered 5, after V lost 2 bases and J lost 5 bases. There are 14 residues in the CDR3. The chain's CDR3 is CASSLRQGKETQYF. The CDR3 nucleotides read TGTGCCAGCAGTTTAAGACAGGGCAAGGAGACCCAGTACTTC.

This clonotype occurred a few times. For the CDR3, the DNA is TGTGCCGCCCGACAGGGGGAGAATGAGCAGTTCTTC. Translating it yields CAARQGENEQFF. V and J are TRBV10-3 and TRBJ2-1; the match to TRBD1 covers 9 bases. The trim removed 11 bases at V and 7 bases at J, leaving 6 bases unmatched. This CDR3 is 12 amino acids long. Germline V gene sequence: CDR1 ENHRY, CDR2 SYGVKD.

DNA for the CDR3: TGCAGTGCTAGAGATATTCTAGCGGGAGCTCGAGAGACCCAGTACTTC. It encodes CSARDILAGARETQYF. The chain joins TRBV20-1 to TRBJ2-5, with TRBD2 matching 10 bases. CDR3 length equals 16 residues. V gave up 0 bases and J gave up 4 bases; unmatched junction bases: 8. Germline V gene data show CDR1 as DFQATT and CDR2 as SNEGSKA (reference sequence).

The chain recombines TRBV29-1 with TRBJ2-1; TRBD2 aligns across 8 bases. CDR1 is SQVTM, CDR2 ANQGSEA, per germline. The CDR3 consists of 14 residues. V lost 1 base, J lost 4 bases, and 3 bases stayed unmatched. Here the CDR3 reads CSVEGTSLYNEQFF. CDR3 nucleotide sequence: TGCAGCGTTGAAGGGACTAGCTTATACAATGAGCAGTTCTTC.

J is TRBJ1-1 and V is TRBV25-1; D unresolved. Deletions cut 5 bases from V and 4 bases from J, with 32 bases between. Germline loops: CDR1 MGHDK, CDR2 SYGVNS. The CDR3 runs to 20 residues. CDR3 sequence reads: CASSRTRSGIPLDRGTEAFF. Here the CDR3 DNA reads TGTGCCAGCAGTCGAACCCGATCGGGGATACCTTTGGACCGGGGCACTGAAGCTTTCTTT.

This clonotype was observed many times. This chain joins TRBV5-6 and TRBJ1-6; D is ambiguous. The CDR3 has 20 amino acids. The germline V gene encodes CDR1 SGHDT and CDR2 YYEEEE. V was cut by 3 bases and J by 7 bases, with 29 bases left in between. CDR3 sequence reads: CASSSAPAGLRYSANSPLHF. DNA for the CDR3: TGTGCCAGCAGCTCTGCGCCGGCAGGCCTGCGCTATAGCGCGAATTCACCCCTCCACTTT.

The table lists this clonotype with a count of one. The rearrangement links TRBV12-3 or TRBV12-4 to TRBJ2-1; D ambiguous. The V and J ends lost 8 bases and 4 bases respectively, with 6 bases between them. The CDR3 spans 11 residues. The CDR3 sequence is CASGLYNEQFF. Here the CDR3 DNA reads TGTGCCAGCGGGCTTTACAATGAGCAGTTCTTC.

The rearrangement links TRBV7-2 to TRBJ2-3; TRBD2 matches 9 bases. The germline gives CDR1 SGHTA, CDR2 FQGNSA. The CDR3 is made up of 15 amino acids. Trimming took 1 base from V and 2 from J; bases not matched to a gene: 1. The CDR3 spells CASSLGLAVTDTQYF. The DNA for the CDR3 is TGTGCCAGCAGCTTAGGACTAGCGGTCACAGATACGCAGTATTTT.

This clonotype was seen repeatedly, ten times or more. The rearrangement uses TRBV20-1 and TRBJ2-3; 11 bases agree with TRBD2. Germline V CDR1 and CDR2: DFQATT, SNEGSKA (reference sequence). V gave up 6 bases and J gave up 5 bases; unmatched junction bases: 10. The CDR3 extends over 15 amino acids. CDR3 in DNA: TGCAGTGCCTTCAAGACTAGCGGGACTGGAGATACGCAGTATTTT. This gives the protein CSAFKTSGTGDTQYF.

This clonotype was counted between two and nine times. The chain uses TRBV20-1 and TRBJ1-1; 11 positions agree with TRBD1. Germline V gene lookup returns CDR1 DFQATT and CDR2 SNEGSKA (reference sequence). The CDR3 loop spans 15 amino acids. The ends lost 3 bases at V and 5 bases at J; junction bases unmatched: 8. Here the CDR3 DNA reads TGCAGTGCTAGTAGGCAGGACAGGGGGCGGACTGAAGCTTTCTTT. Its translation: CSASRQDRGRTEAFF.

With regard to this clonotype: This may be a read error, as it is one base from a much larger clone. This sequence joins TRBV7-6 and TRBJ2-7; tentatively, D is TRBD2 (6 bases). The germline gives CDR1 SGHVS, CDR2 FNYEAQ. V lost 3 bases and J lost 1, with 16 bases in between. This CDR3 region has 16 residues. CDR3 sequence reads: CASSLGGTKGSYEQYF. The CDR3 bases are TGTGCCAGCAGCTTGGGGGGAACGAAGGGGTCCTACGAGCAGTACTTC. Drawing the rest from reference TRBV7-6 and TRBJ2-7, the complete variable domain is GAGVSQSPRYKVTKRGQDVALRCDPISGHVSLYWYRQALGQGPEFLTYFNYEAQQDKSGLPNDRFSAERPEGSISTLTIQRTEQRDSAMYRCASSLGGTKGSYEQYFGPGTRLTVT.

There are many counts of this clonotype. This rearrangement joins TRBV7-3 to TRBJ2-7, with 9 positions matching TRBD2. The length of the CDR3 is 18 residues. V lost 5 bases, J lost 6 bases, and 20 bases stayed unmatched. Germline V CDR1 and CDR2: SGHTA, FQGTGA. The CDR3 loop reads CASSLRCPLKTSGGEQYF. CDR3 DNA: TGTGCCAGCAGCCTGCGTTGCCCACTGAAGACTAGCGGAGGCGAGCAGTACTTC.

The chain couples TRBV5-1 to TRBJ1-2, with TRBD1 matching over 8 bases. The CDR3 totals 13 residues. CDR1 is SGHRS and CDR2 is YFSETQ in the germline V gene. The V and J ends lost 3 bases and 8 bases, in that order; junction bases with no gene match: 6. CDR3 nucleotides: TGCGCCAGCAGCTCGGACAGGGCTAACGGCTACACCTTC. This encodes CASSSDRANGYTF. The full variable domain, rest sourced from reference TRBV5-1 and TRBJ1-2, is KAGVTQTPRYLIKTRGQQVTLSCSPISGHRSVSWYQQTPGQGLQFLFEYFSETQRNKGNFPGRFSGRQFSNSRSEMNVSTLELGDSALYLCASSSDRANGYTFGSGTRLTVV.

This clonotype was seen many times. CDR3 sequence: CSAPEFGKSSYNEQFF. The CDR3 nucleotides are TGCAGTGCTCCAGAGTTCGGAAAAAGCTCCTACAATGAGCAGTTCTTC. This chain joins TRBV20-1 and TRBJ2-1; D gene uncertain. This CDR3 is 16 amino acids long. CDR1 is DFQATT and CDR2 is SNEGSKA in the germline V gene (reference sequence). The V end was cut by 5 bases, the J end by 0 bases, with 17 bases between.

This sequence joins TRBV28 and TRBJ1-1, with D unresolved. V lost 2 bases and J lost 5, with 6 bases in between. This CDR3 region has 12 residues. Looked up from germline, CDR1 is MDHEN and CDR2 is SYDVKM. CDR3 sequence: CASSLLETEAFF. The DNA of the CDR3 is TGTGCCAGCAGTTTACTGGAGACTGAAGCTTTCTTT.

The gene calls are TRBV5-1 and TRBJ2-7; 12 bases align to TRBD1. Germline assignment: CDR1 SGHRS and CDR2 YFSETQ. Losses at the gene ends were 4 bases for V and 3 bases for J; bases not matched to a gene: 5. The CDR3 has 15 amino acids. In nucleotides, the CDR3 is TGCGCCAGCAGCATGGGACAGGGGGCAATCTACGAGCAGTACTTC. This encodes CASSMGQGAIYEQYF.

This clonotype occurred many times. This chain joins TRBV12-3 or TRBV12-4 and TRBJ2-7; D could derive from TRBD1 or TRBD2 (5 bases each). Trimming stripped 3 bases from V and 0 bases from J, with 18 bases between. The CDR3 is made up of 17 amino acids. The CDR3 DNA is TGTGCCAGCAGTTTTTCCTCGGGACGGACGAGCTCCTACGAGCAGTACTTC. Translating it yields CASSFSSGRTSSYEQYF.